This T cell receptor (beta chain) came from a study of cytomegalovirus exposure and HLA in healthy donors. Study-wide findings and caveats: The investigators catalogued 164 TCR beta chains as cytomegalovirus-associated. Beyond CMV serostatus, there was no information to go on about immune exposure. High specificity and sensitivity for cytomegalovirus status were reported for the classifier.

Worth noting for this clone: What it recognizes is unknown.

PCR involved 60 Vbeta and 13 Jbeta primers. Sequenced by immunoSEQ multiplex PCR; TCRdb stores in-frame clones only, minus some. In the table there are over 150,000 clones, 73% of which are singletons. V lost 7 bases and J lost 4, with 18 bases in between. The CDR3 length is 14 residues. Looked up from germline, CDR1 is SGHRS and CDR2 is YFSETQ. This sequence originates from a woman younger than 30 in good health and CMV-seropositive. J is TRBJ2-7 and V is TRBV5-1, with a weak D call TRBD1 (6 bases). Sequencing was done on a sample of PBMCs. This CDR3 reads CASGLGPGAYEQYF. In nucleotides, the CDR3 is TGCGCCAGCGGACTTGGGCCAGGGGCGTACGAGCAGTACTTC.